This passage covers 10 T cell receptor beta chains from one sample sequenced in a study of T-cell memory formation after mild COVID-19. TCRdb reanalysed the 5' RACE reads using MiXCR and keeps one entry per CDR3 protein. The sample includes a few hundred thousand distinct CDR3 sequences, roughly a quarter seen only once; the top ten take around 9.5%. The sample was PBMCs or a T cell subset sorted from them (not recorded which). These receptor sequences come from an adult woman who had mild COVID-19 (a few samples of this study predate the infection). Cell type and time point are not known.

The rearrangement links TRBV24-1 to TRBJ1-2, with 7 nucleotides matching TRBD1. The CDR3 has 13 residues. After removal of 4 bases from V and 8 bases from J, the junction contained 6 bases not matched to a gene. Per germline, CDR1 KGHDR and CDR2 SFDVKD. The CDR3 loop is CATSDPQGRGYTF. For the CDR3, the DNA is TGTGCCACCAGTGACCCACAGGGGCGAGGCTACACCTTC.

The rearrangement uses TRBV27 and TRBJ2-6; D unclear. CDR1 is MNHEY and CDR2 is SMNVEV in the germline V gene (reference sequence). Trimming took 6 bases from V and 0 from J, leaving 9 bases between them. The length of the CDR3 is 15 residues. The CDR3 DNA is TGTGCCAGCAGGGACGGATCCTCTGGGGCCAACGTCCTGACTTTC. Translating gives CASRDGSSGANVLTF.

This clonotype came up a few times. The chain carries TRBV5-1 and TRBJ2-5, with 8 bases lining up with TRBD2. The germline V gene encodes CDR1 SGHRS and CDR2 YFSETQ. The CDR3 spans 17 residues. V gave up 0 bases and J gave up 7 bases; unmatched junction bases: 14. The CDR3 DNA reads as TGCGCCAGCAGCTTGGAGGGGACCGGGGGGGCGTTAGTGACCCAGTACTTC. Amino acid sequence: CASSLEGTGGALVTQYF.

V and J are TRBV4-1 and TRBJ2-5, with a possible D match to TRBD2 (5 bases). Germline CDR1 MGHRA, CDR2 YSYEKL. The CDR3 covers 13 residues. The V end was cut by 0 bases, the J end by 8 bases, with 10 bases between. The CDR3 sequence: CASSQDKEVTQYF. The CDR3 nucleotides read TGCGCCAGCAGCCAAGATAAGGAGGTTACCCAGTACTTC.

The chain combines TRBV5-1 with TRBJ2-1, with D hard to call. The CDR3 is 12 amino acids. V lost 1 base and J 10 bases, leaving 9 bases between the germline ends. Germline V lookup: CDR1 SGHRS, CDR2 YFSETQ. CDR3: CASSLNPAEQFF. The CDR3 bases are TGCGCCAGCAGCTTGAACCCGGCGGAGCAGTTCTTC.

This clonotype was recorded many times. The V gene is TRBV12-3 or TRBV12-4, the J gene TRBJ2-1; a weak D match, TRBD2 (6 bases). The CDR3 extends over 13 amino acids. Trimming removed 5 bases at V and 7 bases at J, with 12 bases between. This chain's CDR3 is CASSTAGGNEQFF. The CDR3 nucleotides are TGTGCCAGCAGTACAGCTGGGGGGAATGAGCAGTTCTTC.

Worth noting for this clonotype: It may be a read error: a sequence one base away is much more abundant. This chain links TRBV24-1 with TRBJ2-1, with D tentatively TRBD1 (6 bases). Germline values: CDR1 KGHDR, CDR2 SFDVKD. CDR3 length equals 14 residues. The CDR3 coding sequence is TGTGCCACCAGCCGTGGGGGCTCCTACACTGAGCAGTTCTTC. Its translation: CATSRGGSYTEQFF.

This chain joins TRBV12-3 or TRBV12-4 and TRBJ2-2; 11 nucleotides agree with TRBD2. V lost 9 bases and J lost 6; bases outside the gene matches: 9. The CDR3 covers 15 residues. The CDR3 DNA sequence: TGTGCCAGTTCTAGCGGGGGGCGGCAATCCGGGGAGCTGTTTTTT. It is translated as CASSSGGRQSGELFF.

This chain connects TRBV5-1 to TRBJ2-5, with TRBD2 matching over 7 bases. Germline CDR1 and CDR2: SGHRS and YFSETQ. V trimming: 0 bases; J trimming: 4 bases; junction bases outside the gene matches: 3. The CDR3 consists of 14 residues. The CDR3 reads CASSLARGTETQYF. CDR3 coding DNA: TGCGCCAGCAGCTTGGCGCGGGGGACAGAGACCCAGTACTTC.

This clonotype occurred a few times. The rearrangement links TRBV7-2 to TRBJ1-2; no clear D gene. From germline, CDR1 is SGHTA and CDR2 FQGNSA. The CDR3 consists of 13 residues. Trimming removed 3 bases at V and 5 bases at J, with 10 bases between. The CDR3: CASSLASSYGYTF. CDR3 in DNA: TGTGCCAGCAGCTTGGCCAGTAGTTATGGCTACACCTTC.